This TCR beta chain was profiled in a study of somatic mutations in cytotoxic T cells in rheumatoid arthritis. The germline CDR1 and CDR2 sequences are MNHEY and SVGAGI. The CDR3 loop spans 16 amino acids. The V segment lost 0 bases and the J segment 6 bases; nucleotides outside the gene matches: 7. Generated by immunoSEQ multiplex PCR, the TCRdb table keeps only in-frame clones and is missing some. The sample carries just under 20,000 clones, about four fifths recorded once. The rearrangement links TRBV6-5 to TRBJ2-3, with 9 bases matching TRBD2. The TCR sequence derives from a woman aged 45-65 years in good health. The sequenced material came from CD8+ T cells sorted from blood. This CDR3 is CASSYSASGVRDTQYF. The CDR3 DNA follows: TGTGCCAGCAGTTACTCGGCTAGCGGGGTTAGGGATACGCAGTATTTT.